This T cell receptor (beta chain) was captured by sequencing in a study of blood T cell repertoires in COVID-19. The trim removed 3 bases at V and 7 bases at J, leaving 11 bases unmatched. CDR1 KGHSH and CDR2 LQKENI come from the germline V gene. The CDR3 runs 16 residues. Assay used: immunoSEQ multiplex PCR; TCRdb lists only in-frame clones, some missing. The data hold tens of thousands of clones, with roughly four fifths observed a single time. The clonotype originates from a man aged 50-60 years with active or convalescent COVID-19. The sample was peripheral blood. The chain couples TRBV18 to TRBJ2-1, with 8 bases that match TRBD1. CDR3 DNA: TGTGCCAGCTCACCCCGGGCGACAGGGGAACTGAATGAGCAGTTCTTC. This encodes CASSPRATGELNEQFF.